This T cell receptor beta chain derives from a study of memory CD4+ T cells and cytomegalovirus serostatus. How the authors handled the data: After removing out-of-frame reads, 2 million to 2.5 million distinct TCRbeta sequences remained. Generated by immunoSEQ multiplex PCR, the TCRdb table keeps only in-frame clones and is missing some. V and J calls and clone size are copied from that table; D and trimming were computed from the DNA. This table holds about 82,000 clones, approximately 84% found once. Single viable CD3+CD4+CD8-CD45RO+ cells were sorted as the memory CD4+ T cells. This clone was detected a few times. Germline values: CDR1 MNHEY, CDR2 SVGAGI. V lost 6 bases and J 8 bases, leaving 14 bases between the germline ends. CDR3 length equals 14 residues.

Specimen: memory CD4+ T cells from blood. This TCR derives from an adult in good health and CMV-seronegative. The J gene is TRBJ1-6, the V gene TRBV6-5; D gene unclear. The CDR3 sequence: CASRVGRKDSPLHF. DNA of the CDR3: TGTGCCAGCAGAGTGGGCAGAAAGGATTCACCCCTCCACTTT.